A selection of T cell receptor beta chains follows, all from one sample in a study of cytotoxic CD8 clonotypes in ibrutinib-treated CLL. Using immunoSEQ multiplex PCR, the repertoire was profiled, and TCRdb retains in-frame clones only, with some absent. The table has 200,000 or so clones, roughly 79% seen once; the top ten hold about an eighth. Here the sequenced sample was PBMCs, taken after 12 months of ibrutinib treatment. The receptors come from a human donor with chronic lymphocytic leukemia. CDR3s include the opening cysteine and the closing phenylalanine or tryptophan. The order of the fields is V gene, clone size, J gene, D gene, CDR3 protein, CDR3 DNA. D genes are given only for firm matches. Clone sizes are given selectively: once, few, many, or a class where the clone is expanded.

V gene: TRBV7-9; clone size: NA; J gene: TRBJ2-7; D gene: NA; CDR3 protein: CASSFEGYEQYF; CDR3 DNA: TGTGCCAGCAGCTTTGAGGGCTACGAGCAGTACTTC
V gene: TRBV4-1; clone size: NA; J gene: TRBJ1-1; D gene: NA; CDR3 protein: CASSQGLLQRRNTEAFF; CDR3 DNA: TGCGCCAGCAGCCAAGGACTGTTACAGCGGAGGAACACTGAAGCTTTCTTT
V gene: TRBV6-1; clone size: NA; J gene: TRBJ1-3; D gene: TRBD1; CDR3 protein: CARRDSPYSGNTIYF; CDR3 DNA: TGTGCCCGCCGGGACAGCCCTTATTCTGGAAACACCATATATTTT
V gene: TRBV5-1; clone size: NA; J gene: TRBJ2-1; D gene: NA; CDR3 protein: CASSLVSGRLSYNEQFF; CDR3 DNA: TGCGCCAGCAGCTTGGTGTCAGGGAGGTTATCCTACAATGAGCAGTTCTTC
V gene: TRBV6-5; clone size: NA; J gene: TRBJ2-1; D gene: NA; CDR3 protein: CASSPGPPSYNEQFF; CDR3 DNA: TGTGCCAGCAGCCCCGGACCCCCTTCCTACAATGAGCAGTTCTTC
V gene: TRBV7-3; clone size: few; J gene: TRBJ2-5; D gene: NA; CDR3 protein: CASSLAPRETQYF; CDR3 DNA: TGTGCCAGCAGCTTAGCTCCGCGGGAGACCCAGTACTTC
V gene: TRBV2; clone size: NA; J gene: TRBJ2-5; D gene: NA; CDR3 protein: CASSEFTTQETQYF; CDR3 DNA: TGTGCCAGCAGTGAATTCACCACCCAAGAGACCCAGTACTTC
V gene: TRBV29-1; clone size: NA; J gene: TRBJ1-3; D gene: TRBD1; CDR3 protein: CSCASGGGNTIYF; CDR3 DNA: TGCAGCTGCGCTTCAGGGGGAGGAAACACCATATATTTT
V gene: TRBV7-9; clone size: NA; J gene: TRBJ2-1; D gene: TRBD2; CDR3 protein: CASSLAGTSGKNEQFF; CDR3 DNA: TGTGCCAGCAGCTTAGCGGGGACTAGCGGGAAAAATGAGCAGTTCTTC
V gene: TRBV28; clone size: NA; J gene: TRBJ2-1; D gene: NA; CDR3 protein: CASRDSGSYNEQFF; CDR3 DNA: TGTGCCAGCAGGGACAGCGGATCCTACAATGAGCAGTTCTTC
V gene: TRBV5-5; clone size: NA; J gene: TRBJ2-3; D gene: NA; CDR3 protein: CASSLAVPDTQYF; CDR3 DNA: TGTGCCAGCAGCTTGGCCGTCCCAGATACGCAGTATTTT
V gene: TRBV5-8; clone size: NA; J gene: TRBJ2-3; D gene: NA; CDR3 protein: CASDKTDTQYF; CDR3 DNA: TGTGCCAGCGACAAAACAGATACGCAGTATTTT
V gene: TRBV5-1; clone size: NA; J gene: TRBJ1-4; D gene: NA; CDR3 protein: CASRGGTNEKLFF; CDR3 DNA: TGCGCCAGCAGGGGAGGGACTAATGAAAAACTGTTTTTT
V gene: TRBV18; clone size: NA; J gene: TRBJ2-1; D gene: NA; CDR3 protein: CASSPLNSHNEQFF; CDR3 DNA: TGTGCCAGCTCACCACTTAACTCACACAATGAGCAGTTCTTC
V gene: TRBV23-1; clone size: NA; J gene: TRBJ1-3; D gene: NA; CDR3 protein: CASSILGEGGNTIYF; CDR3 DNA: TGCGCCAGCAGTATATTAGGGGAAGGTGGAAACACCATATATTTT
V gene: TRBV18; clone size: NA; J gene: TRBJ2-7; D gene: NA; CDR3 protein: CASSSLPRYEQYF; CDR3 DNA: TGTGCCAGCTCGTCTCTCCCCCGCTACGAGCAGTACTTC
V gene: TRBV4-1; clone size: NA; J gene: TRBJ2-7; D gene: TRBD1; CDR3 protein: CASSQDRQGAYEQYF; CDR3 DNA: TGCGCCAGCAGCCAAGATCGCCAGGGGGCGTACGAGCAGTACTTC
V gene: TRBV4-1; clone size: NA; J gene: TRBJ1-5; D gene: NA; CDR3 protein: CASQSGTGPNQPQHF; CDR3 DNA: TGCGCCAGCCAATCCGGAACAGGCCCGAATCAGCCCCAGCATTTT
V gene: TRBV4-1; clone size: few; J gene: TRBJ2-7; D gene: NA; CDR3 protein: CASSQELGYEQYF; CDR3 DNA: TGCGCCAGCAGCCAAGAATTGGGGTACGAGCAGTACTTC
V gene: TRBV27; clone size: NA; J gene: TRBJ2-7; D gene: TRBD2; CDR3 protein: CASSGLAGKTYEQYF; CDR3 DNA: TGTGCCAGCAGCGGACTAGCGGGAAAGACCTACGAGCAGTACTTC
V gene: TRBV14; clone size: NA; J gene: TRBJ1-6; D gene: NA; CDR3 protein: CASSLAGSPLHF; CDR3 DNA: TGTGCCAGCAGCCTAGCGGGTTCACCCCTCCACTTT
V gene: TRBV5-1; clone size: NA; J gene: TRBJ2-7; D gene: NA; CDR3 protein: CASSDLGAHEQYF; CDR3 DNA: TGCGCCAGCAGCGACCTTGGGGCACACGAGCAGTACTTC
V gene: TRBV9; clone size: NA; J gene: TRBJ1-1; D gene: NA; CDR3 protein: CASGREGIPNTEAFF; CDR3 DNA: TGTGCCAGCGGGCGTGAGGGTATACCGAACACTGAAGCTTTCTTT
V gene: TRBV9; clone size: NA; J gene: TRBJ2-7; D gene: NA; CDR3 protein: CASSVHGGPAEQYF; CDR3 DNA: TGTGCCAGCAGCGTCCACGGGGGGCCAGCCGAGCAGTACTTC
V gene: TRBV18; clone size: NA; J gene: TRBJ1-4; D gene: NA; CDR3 protein: CASSKGTPTANEKLFF; CDR3 DNA: TGTGCCAGCTCGAAAGGGACACCGACGGCTAATGAAAAACTGTTTTTT
V gene: TRBV27; clone size: NA; J gene: TRBJ1-1; D gene: NA; CDR3 protein: CASSLGILGAEAFF; CDR3 DNA: TGTGCCAGCAGTTTGGGTATTCTCGGAGCTGAAGCTTTCTTT
V gene: TRBV7-9; clone size: NA; J gene: TRBJ2-5; D gene: TRBD2; CDR3 protein: CASSSSGEETQYF; CDR3 DNA: TGTGCCAGCAGCAGTAGCGGGGAAGAGACCCAGTACTTC